The clone carrying this T cell receptor beta chain is judged medium-sized. Via MiXCR, TCRdb re-called the RT-PCR reads, giving one row per CDR3 protein. The sample comprises about 5,600 distinct CDR3 sequences, 6.5% to 10% of which are singletons, and roughly 9.1% rests with the top ten. There are 12 residues in the CDR3. Between the trimmed V and J ends, which lost 5 bases and 6 bases, there was a span of 10 bases. The record originates from a study of immune reconstitution after stem cell transplant in scleroderma. V and J are TRBV12-3 or TRBV12-4 and TRBJ1-2; no firm D call. This specimen was taken before or after autologous hematopoietic stem cell transplantation (not recorded which). This receptor was obtained from a male donor with systemic sclerosis. CDR3 bases: TGTGCCAGCAGTATAAATGGGAATGGCTACACCTTC. Its translation is CASSINGNGYTF.